Included here is one T cell receptor (beta chain) sequence, with context. What it binds is not known. This specimen belongs to a study of CD8 T cells in Susac syndrome. Study-level results: The study recognized that its TCR sequencing and HLA analysis covered a relatively small number of individuals.

RNA was extracted with the RNeasy kit, and a quantity of about 0.45 to 1 ug was reverse transcribed using random hexamers. The authors amplified TCR beta CDR3 across 54 Vbeta and 13 Jbeta using immunoSEQ multiplex PCR. TCRdb processed the immunoSEQ multiplex PCR reads anew with MiXCR; each CDR3 protein has one entry. The sample records nearly 200,000 distinct CDR3 sequences, 90% to 95% being singletons. Germline values: CDR1 LNHDA, CDR2 SQIVND (reference sequence). Losses at the gene ends were 7 bases for V and 9 bases for J; bases not matched to a gene: 7. This CDR3 is 14 amino acids long. Sequenced: CD4+ T cells from PBMCs. V gene TRBV19 combines with J gene TRBJ1-6, with TRBD1 matching 9 bases. The TCR originated in a human donor with multiple sclerosis. The CDR3 DNA follows: TGTGCCAGTACGGGACAGGGAAGCCGTTCACCCCTCCACTTT. It specifies CASTGQGSRSPLHF.